This TCR beta chain was sequenced during a study of identical twins. Study results and caveats: Fewer insertions characterized abundant cord blood beta clonotypes, whereas memory repertoires showed none.

A remark on this clonotype: As yet, its antigen is unknown.

Among all donors, each was a healthy Caucasian. This CDR3 contains 17 residues. V lost 7 bases to trimming and J lost 5 bases, with 23 bases between them. The germline V gene encodes CDR1 SGHAT and CDR2 FQNNGV. From the 5' RACE reads, TCRdb called clonotypes with MiXCR, one entry per CDR3 protein. The table includes approximately 890,000 distinct CDR3 sequences, around 12% detected once. The same data also went into a second study, on yellow fever vaccine responses in identical twins.

This clonotype originated in a woman aged 18-35 years in good health. The chain is built from TRBV11-2 and TRBJ2-2; possibly TRBD2 for D (5 bases). The sample comprised PBMCs. The CDR3 nucleotides read TGTGCCAGCATCGCGGGCGGCAGCTCGGTTCGGACCGGGGAGCTGTTTTTT. The encoded protein is CASIAGGSSVRTGELFF.